These T cell receptor beta chains were read from a single sample in a study of human T cells and chemical hapten exposure. A single record per CDR3 protein comes from TCRdb applying MiXCR to the RACE reads. The data show just over 350,000 distinct CDR3 sequences, about 6% seen once. The sample in question was whole blood, obtained in connection with sensitization to the hapten diphenylcyclopropenone (DPC). The receptor set was obtained from a woman under 30 with alopecia areata. Some clones in this sample may be carry-over from other donors' samples. Both conserved end residues are part of each CDR3. Each record gives: V gene, J gene, CDR3 protein.

v_call: TRBV11-2; j_call: TRBJ1-3; cdr3_aa: CASSLEAGGSTIYF
v_call: TRBV29-1; j_call: TRBJ2-1; cdr3_aa: CSVETSGDYNEQFF
v_call: TRBV7-2; j_call: TRBJ1-5; cdr3_aa: CASSLGQTNQPQHF
v_call: TRBV2; j_call: TRBJ2-5; cdr3_aa: CASSARGPETQYF
v_call: TRBV7-3; j_call: TRBJ2-1; cdr3_aa: CASSSSGGHYNEQFF
v_call: TRBV6-6; j_call: TRBJ1-1; cdr3_aa: CATFPGQRHPGSTEAFF
v_call: TRBV28; j_call: TRBJ1-5; cdr3_aa: CASSQIQGLVPQHF
v_call: TRBV4-2; j_call: TRBJ1-2; cdr3_aa: CASSQETSLGGYTF
v_call: TRBV15; j_call: TRBJ2-5; cdr3_aa: CATSRETGTSGGF
v_call: TRBV5-1; j_call: TRBJ2-3; cdr3_aa: CASSPRLVPDTQYF
v_call: TRBV9; j_call: TRBJ1-4; cdr3_aa: CASSVGQTNEKLFF
v_call: TRBV2; j_call: TRBJ1-5; cdr3_aa: CASSESGAYNQPQHF
v_call: TRBV18; j_call: TRBJ2-2; cdr3_aa: CASPRSRSENTGELFF
v_call: TRBV15; j_call: TRBJ1-2; cdr3_aa: CATSTERTVQSGYTF
v_call: TRBV5-5; j_call: TRBJ1-1; cdr3_aa: CASSSQRNEAFF
v_call: TRBV20-1; j_call: TRBJ2-1; cdr3_aa: CSARDRTGAGNEQFF
v_call: TRBV3-1; j_call: TRBJ2-1; cdr3_aa: CASSRLVGDSNEQFF
v_call: TRBV7-3; j_call: TRBJ1-1; cdr3_aa: CASSSGLTNTEAFF
v_call: TRBV5-1; j_call: TRBJ2-3; cdr3_aa: CASSGGAPSTDTQYF
v_call: TRBV4-3; j_call: TRBJ1-2; cdr3_aa: CASSQATGTNYGYTF
v_call: TRBV29-1; j_call: TRBJ1-1; cdr3_aa: CSVEVGRPEAFF
v_call: TRBV7-6; j_call: TRBJ1-1; cdr3_aa: CASSPRTAEAFF
v_call: TRBV9; j_call: TRBJ1-6; cdr3_aa: CASQTSSYNSPLHF
v_call: TRBV2; j_call: TRBJ1-2; cdr3_aa: CASSRPTAGYTF